This entry lists 28 T cell receptor beta chains sequenced from one sample in a study of blood T cell repertoires in COVID-19. The protocol was immunoSEQ multiplex PCR, while the TCRdb copy is restricted to in-frame clones and leaves out a portion. The table shows roughly 230,000 clones, with about 80% occurring only once. Sequenced: PBMCs or T cells enriched from blood (not recorded which). The receptors originated from a man in his forties or fifties who had recovered from COVID-19.

This rearrangement joins TRBV3-1 (or the pseudogene TRBV3-2) to TRBJ2-7; tentative D call: TRBD1 (6 bases). Germline V CDR1 and CDR2: LGHDT, YNNKEL (reference sequence). The CDR3 totals 13 residues. The germline V and J ends were trimmed by 4 bases and 2 bases, with 9 bases remaining between them. The CDR3 sequence is CASSPTGPYEQYF. The CDR3 nucleotides are TGTGCCAGCAGCCCGACAGGACCCTACGAGCAGTACTTC.

V gene TRBV5-4 combines with J gene TRBJ2-1; D might be TRBD2 (6 bases). CDR1 is SGHNT and CDR2 is YYREEE in the germline V gene (reference sequence). The CDR3 consists of 13 residues. Trimming removed 2 bases at V and 7 bases at J, with 10 bases between. CDR3 sequence: CASSLRLDNEQFF. CDR3 DNA: TGTGCCAGCAGCTTACGACTAGATAATGAGCAGTTCTTC. Full variable domain (rest looked up from reference TRBV5-4 and TRBJ2-1): ETGVTQSPTHLIKTRGQQVTLRCSSQSGHNTVSWYQQALGQGPQFIFQYYREEENGRGNFPPRFSGLQFPNYSSELNVNALELDDSALYLCASSLRLDNEQFFGPGTRLTVL.

The chain combines TRBV14 with TRBJ2-5; 8 nucleotides line up with TRBD2. V lost 5 bases, J lost 5 bases, and 10 bases stayed unmatched. The CDR3 totals 15 residues. Germline-derived CDR1 and CDR2 are SGHDN and FVKESK. CDR3 in DNA: TGTGCCAGCAGCTCACTAGCGGATCAAAGGGAGACCCAGTACTTC. Protein: CASSSLADQRETQYF.

The chain recombines TRBV30 with TRBJ2-7; D is unclear. V shed 0 bases and J shed 6 bases, with 15 bases lying between them. This CDR3 contains 14 residues. Germline CDR1 is GTSNPN and CDR2 is SVGIG (reference sequence). CDR3 region: CAWSVMAPSGEQYF. In DNA, the CDR3 is TGTGCCTGGAGTGTAATGGCGCCTTCGGGCGAGCAGTACTTC. The full variable domain, with the rest looked up from reference TRBV30 and TRBJ2-7, is SQTIHQWPATLVQPVGSPLSLECTVEGTSNPNLYWYRQAAGRGLQLLFYSVGIGQISSEVPQNLSASRPQDRQFILSSKKLLLSDSGFYLCAWSVMAPSGEQYFGPGTRLTVT.

A word on this clone: The sample holds other DNA sequences that translate to the same CDR3. J is TRBJ1-4 and V is TRBV5-4; 9 bases line up with TRBD1. The CDR3 spans 16 residues. V shed 0 bases and J 1 base; nucleotides not matched to a gene: 1. Germline CDR1 is SGHNT and CDR2 is YYREEE (reference sequence). The CDR3 loop reads CASSLGQGGTNEKLFF. CDR3 nucleotide sequence: TGTGCCAGCAGCTTGGGACAGGGGGGAACTAATGAAAAACTGTTTTTT.

This clone was seen more than once but under ten times. CDR3 in DNA: TGTGCCACCAGCAGGGAGGTACCAAACTACGAGCAGTACTTC. Residues: CATSREVPNYEQYF. The rearrangement links TRBV15 to TRBJ2-7, with D perhaps matching TRBD2 (5 bases). With 3 bases removed from V and 3 bases from J, the gap between germline ends came to 12 bases. This CDR3 is 14 amino acids long. Germline V gives CDR1 LNHNV, CDR2 YYDKDF (reference sequence).

Only a few counts were recorded for this clone. The rearrangement uses TRBV11-2 and TRBJ2-7, with 12 positions matching TRBD2. Trimming removed 2 bases from V and 2 bases from J; junction bases left unmatched: 13. Per the germline V gene, CDR1 is SGHAT and CDR2 is FQNNGV. This CDR3 region has 19 residues. This chain's CDR3 is CASSLRSASGGAAPYEQYF. The CDR3 nucleotides read TGTGCCAGCAGCTTAAGGTCCGCTAGCGGGGGGGCAGCGCCCTACGAGCAGTACTTC. Drawing the rest from reference TRBV11-2 and TRBJ2-7, the complete variable domain is EAGVAQSPRYKIIEKRQSVAFWCNPISGHATLYWYQQILGQGPKLLIQFQNNGVVDDSQLPKDRFSAERLKGVDSTLKIQPAKLEDSAVYLCASSLRSASGGAAPYEQYFGPGTRLTVT.

The gene calls are TRBV7-8 and TRBJ2-2; 12 positions agree with TRBD2. CDR1 and CDR2 from the germline V gene are SGHVS and FQNEAQ. The CDR3 covers 16 residues. The J segment lost 6 bases and the V segment lost 2 bases, leaving 4 bases of the junction unmatched. The CDR3 loop is CASSLSLAGGPGELFF. CDR3 nucleotides: TGTGCCAGCAGCTTATCACTAGCGGGAGGTCCCGGGGAGCTGTTTTTT. Variable domain in full (rest from reference TRBV7-8 and TRBJ2-2): GAGVSQSPRYKVAKRGQDVALRCDPISGHVSLFWYQQALGQGPEFLTYFQNEAQLDKSGLPSDRFFAERPEGSVSTLKIQRTQQEDSAVYLCASSLSLAGGPGELFFGEGSRLTVL.

V is TRBV3-1 (or the pseudogene TRBV3-2) and J is TRBJ1-1; a weak D match, TRBD1 (6 bases). Germline CDR1 reads LGHDT; CDR2 reads YNNKEL (reference sequence). The CDR3 spans 12 residues. Trimming took off 0 bases at V and 8 bases at J, with 7 bases between the two ends. Here the CDR3 reads CASSQDGTEAFF. The CDR3 DNA reads TGTGCCAGCAGCCAAGACGGGACAGAAGCTTTCTTT.

J is TRBJ1-2 and V is TRBV3-1 (or the pseudogene TRBV3-2), with 7 bases that match TRBD1. V shed 5 bases and J 2 bases; nucleotides not matched to a gene: 11. Germline V gene lookup returns CDR1 LGHDT and CDR2 YNNKEL (reference sequence). CDR3 length: 16 residues. CDR3 residues: CASSDGQVLRNYGYTF. The CDR3 DNA sequence: TGTGCCAGCAGCGACGGACAGGTACTAAGGAACTATGGCTACACCTTC.

The table lists this clone with a count of one. J is TRBJ2-7 and V is TRBV19, with D unclear. Germline V CDR1 and CDR2: LNHDA, SQIVND (reference sequence). The CDR3 covers 11 residues. V lost 4 bases, J lost 5 bases, and 6 bases lay in between. CDR3 sequence reads: CASSKSHEQYF. CDR3 DNA: TGTGCCAGTAGTAAGAGCCACGAGCAGTACTTC.

V and J are TRBV7-8 and TRBJ1-1; TRBD1 might be the D (6 bases). Trimming left V 2 bases short and J 0 bases short, with 13 bases between. From germline, CDR1 is SGHVS and CDR2 FQNEAQ. This CDR3 is 16 amino acids long. CDR3: CASSLMGAQMNTEAFF. In DNA, the CDR3 is TGTGCCAGCAGCTTAATGGGGGCTCAGATGAACACTGAAGCTTTCTTT.

This sequence joins TRBV18 and TRBJ2-7; 8 bases are a match to TRBD2. The junction had 6 bases not matched to a gene; V was cut back by 5 bases and J by 3 bases. CDR3 size: 14 residues. CDR1 and CDR2 from the germline V gene are KGHSH and LQKENI. The CDR3 loop reads CASSAGTRGYEQYF. The CDR3 nucleotides read TGTGCCAGCTCAGCCGGGACTAGAGGCTACGAGCAGTACTTC.

This clone has just one count. The DNA of the CDR3 is TGTGCCAGTAGGCAGGGGTACGATAATTCACCCCTCCACTTT. As protein: CASRQGYDNSPLHF. The rearrangement uses TRBV19 and TRBJ1-6, with D perhaps matching TRBD1 (6 bases). Trimming took off 6 bases at V and 5 bases at J, with 11 bases between the two ends. The CDR3 extends over 14 amino acids. Germline V gives CDR1 LNHDA, CDR2 SQIVND (reference sequence).

CDR3 coding DNA: TGTGCCAGCAGCTTAGAATGGACTAGCGGGGTCGAGCAGTACTTC. Translation: CASSLEWTSGVEQYF. The V gene is TRBV11-2, the J gene TRBJ2-7, with TRBD2 matching 12 bases. CDR1 SGHAT and CDR2 FQNNGV come from the germline V gene. V lost 0 bases and J lost 6; bases outside the gene matches: 3. CDR3 size: 15 residues.

The chain couples TRBV4-3 to TRBJ2-7; TRBD1 is a possible D gene (6 bases). Germline CDR1 and CDR2: LGHNA and YSLEER. The CDR3 runs to 14 residues. The V and J ends lost 3 bases and 4 bases respectively, with 13 bases between them. The CDR3 loop reads CASSQEQGRYEQYF. Written as DNA, the CDR3 is TGCGCCAGCAGCCAGGAACAGGGTAGATACGAGCAGTACTTC.

This rearrangement joins TRBV5-1 to TRBJ2-7, with 8 positions matching TRBD2. The germline CDR1 and CDR2 sequences are SGHRS and YFSETQ. V dropped 1 base and J dropped 3; count of bases not matched to a gene: 9. This CDR3 region has 16 residues. The chain's CDR3 is CASSLRGLGEIYEQYF. The CDR3, as DNA: TGCGCCAGCAGCTTGCGGGGACTAGGGGAAATCTACGAGCAGTACTTC.

This chain connects TRBV11-2 to TRBJ1-2; 9 bases line up with TRBD1. The length of the CDR3 is 14 residues. The V gene end was trimmed by 3 bases and the J gene end by 8 bases; junction bases not matched to a gene: 7. Germline V gene data show CDR1 as SGHAT and CDR2 as FQNNGV. CDR3 loop: CASSFNRGLKGYTF. CDR3 DNA: TGTGCCAGCAGCTTTAACAGGGGGCTCAAAGGCTACACCTTC.

The chain couples TRBV6-4 to TRBJ1-4; weak D call: TRBD1 (5 bases). The V and J ends lost 8 bases and 8 bases respectively, with 18 bases between them. CDR1 and CDR2 (germline): MRHNA, SNTAGT. This CDR3 spans 14 amino acids. CDR3 DNA: TGTGCCAGCGCCACCGGGGGTAGGAGGGAAAAACTGTTTTTT. Encoded protein: CASATGGRREKLFF.

The V call is TRBV6-1, the J call TRBJ2-7, with TRBD2 as a possible D gene (5 bases). The CDR3 contains 15 residues. Trimming took off 2 bases at V and 2 bases at J, with 13 bases between the two ends. CDR1 is MNHNS, CDR2 SASEGT, per germline. The CDR3 sequence is CASSETWTGAYEQYF. CDR3 in DNA: TGTGCCAGCAGTGAAACCTGGACTGGAGCCTACGAGCAGTACTTC.

This chain links TRBV7-9 with TRBJ1-3; D not resolved. Germline lookup yields CDR1 SEHNR and CDR2 FQNEAQ (reference sequence). V lost 0 bases and J lost 0, with 9 bases in between. This CDR3 has 16 residues. Here the CDR3 reads CASSLAGLRSGNTIYF. CDR3 DNA sequence: TGTGCCAGCAGCTTAGCGGGCCTACGCTCTGGAAACACCATATATTTT. Full variable domain (remainder filled in from reference TRBV7-9 and TRBJ1-3): DTGVSQNPRHKITKRGQNVTFRCDPISEHNRLYWYRQTLGQGPEFLTYFQNEAQLEKSRLLSDRFSAERPKGSFSTLEIQRTEQGDSAMYLCASSLAGLRSGNTIYFGEGSWLTVV.

The rearrangement uses TRBV5-1 and TRBJ2-5; 13 bases are shared with TRBD2. The CDR3 totals 15 residues. The V gene's germline CDR1 is SGHRS and CDR2 YFSETQ. Trimming at V came to 4 bases and at J to 4 bases, leaving 4 bases not matched to a gene. DNA of the CDR3: TGCGCCAGCAGCAAAGGGACTAGCGGGGTAGAGACCCAGTACTTC. Its translation is CASSKGTSGVETQYF.

The chain combines TRBV6-6 with TRBJ1-6, with 10 bases that match TRBD1. There are 19 residues in the CDR3. J was trimmed by 9 bases and V by 5 bases; bases with no gene match: 19. Per germline, CDR1 MNHNY and CDR2 SVGAGI (reference sequence). The CDR3 bases are TGTGCCAGCAGTCCTCCTTGGGGACAGGGGTCTTCGGGCGGTTCACCCCTCCACTTT. This translates into CASSPPWGQGSSGGSPLHF.

Regarding this clone: Other DNA sequences of this sample code for an identical CDR3. This sequence joins TRBV6-2 or TRBV6-3 and TRBJ1-1, with D unclear. Per the germline V gene, CDR1 is MNHEY and CDR2 is SVGEGT. Trimming removed 5 bases at V and 5 bases at J, with 6 bases between. This CDR3 contains 11 residues. CDR3 DNA sequence: TGTGCCAGCAGTCCACGGACTGAAGCTTTCTTT. It is translated as CASSPRTEAFF.

V gene TRBV7-3 combines with J gene TRBJ1-1; no clear D gene. Germline CDR1 SGHTA, CDR2 FQGTGA. Trimming removed 4 bases at V and 0 bases at J, with 12 bases between. The CDR3 runs to 15 residues. The CDR3 sequence: CASSSNAPLNTEAFF. In DNA form, the CDR3 reads TGTGCCAGCAGCTCTAATGCCCCTCTGAACACTGAAGCTTTCTTT. Together with reference TRBV7-3 and TRBJ1-1, the CDR3 gives the full variable domain: GAGVSQTPSNKVTEKGKYVELRCDPISGHTALYWYRQSLGQGPEFLIYFQGTGAADDSGLPNDRFFAVRPEGSVSTLKIQRTERGDSAVYLCASSSNAPLNTEAFFGQGTRLTVV.

This chain uses TRBV12-5 with TRBJ2-5; 11 bases map to TRBD2. CDR1 is LGHNT and CDR2 is FRNRAP in the germline V gene. The trim removed 7 bases at V and 1 base at J, leaving 5 bases unmatched. This CDR3 contains 15 residues. The CDR3 DNA reads TGTGCTAGTGCCAGACTAGCGGGGCTCCAAGAGACCCAGTACTTC. This translates into CASARLAGLQETQYF. Drawing the rest from reference TRBV12-5 and TRBJ2-5, the complete variable domain is DARVTQTPRHKVTEMGQEVTMRCQPILGHNTVFWYRQTMMQGLELLAYFRNRAPLDDSGMPKDRFSAEMPDATLATLKIQPSEPRDSAVYFCASARLAGLQETQYFGPGTRLLVL.

The rearrangement joins TRBV28 to TRBJ1-3; D call uncertain. This CDR3 comprises 13 residues. V lost 6 bases and J 0 bases, leaving 6 bases between the germline ends. Germline values: CDR1 MDHEN, CDR2 SYDVKM. The CDR3, as DNA: TGTGCCAGCAGATATAGCTCTGGAAACACCATATATTTT. Translation: CASRYSSGNTIYF.

This clone was seen a handful of times. The gene calls are TRBV4-2 and TRBJ1-2, with 8 bases matching TRBD1. The V gene end was trimmed by 0 bases and the J gene end by 7 bases; junction bases not matched to a gene: 7. Germline CDR1 and CDR2: LGHNA and YNFKEQ. This CDR3 contains 15 residues. The CDR3 loop reads CASSQDRTGTGGYTF. CDR3 sequence (DNA): TGTGCCAGCAGCCAAGATCGGACAGGGACCGGTGGCTACACCTTC.